The 27 T cell receptor beta chains reported below all come from one sample, sequenced in a study of blood T cell repertoires in COVID-19. The data were produced by immunoSEQ multiplex PCR, yet TCRdb's version contains in-frame clones alone and is incomplete. The sample holds under 85,000 clones, 80% to 90% seen once. The sample consisted of peripheral blood. The receptor set was obtained from a man at least 80 years old in a cohort sampled during active COVID-19.

V and J are TRBV9 and TRBJ1-1; 9 bases match TRBD1. The CDR3 is made up of 14 amino acids. Per germline, CDR1 SGDLS and CDR2 YYNGEE. V gave up 2 bases and J gave up 4 bases; unmatched junction bases: 3. The CDR3 loop is CASSVTGGGTEAFF. The CDR3 DNA follows: TGTGCCAGCAGCGTGACAGGGGGGGGCACTGAAGCTTTCTTT.

This clone was detected only a few times. Other DNA sequences in this sample translate to the same CDR3. The chain combines TRBV14 with TRBJ1-1; no firm D call. CDR3 length equals 15 residues. Trimming pared 4 bases from V and 1 base from J, leaving 13 bases between. Germline values: CDR1 SGHDN, CDR2 FVKESK. For the CDR3, the DNA is TGTGCCAGCAGCCCATACAGCCCCTCGAACACTGAAGCTTTCTTT. Its protein product is CASSPYSPSNTEAFF.

The chain joins TRBV10-3 to TRBJ2-1; D is perhaps TRBD1 (6 bases). In germline, CDR1 is ENHRY, CDR2 SYGVKD. V was clipped by 1 base and J by 7 bases, with 11 bases between them. The CDR3 has 14 amino acids. The CDR3, as DNA: TGTGCCATCAGTGAGTGGGGGCTCGAAAATGAGCAGTTCTTC. It codes for CAISEWGLENEQFF.

The V gene is TRBV29-1, the J gene TRBJ2-1; 9 bases fit TRBD2. This CDR3 contains 15 residues. The germline V gene encodes CDR1 SQVTM and CDR2 ANQGSEA. V lost 3 bases and J lost 2; bases outside the gene matches: 5. CDR3 region: CSVDLSGGTYNEQFF. The CDR3, as DNA: TGCAGCGTTGATCTTAGCGGGGGCACCTACAATGAGCAGTTCTTC.

The CDR3 is CASSYSIFRGNNQPQHF. The CDR3 coding sequence is TGTGCCAGCAGTTACTCGATATTCAGGGGGAACAATCAGCCCCAGCATTTT. The J gene is TRBJ1-5, the V gene TRBV6-2 or TRBV6-3; 7 nucleotides match TRBD1. J lost 3 bases, V lost 0 bases, and 8 bases had no gene match. Per germline, CDR1 MNHEY and CDR2 SVGEGT. CDR3 length: 17 residues.

The V gene is TRBV28, the J gene TRBJ1-2; D is uncertain. Germline V gives CDR1 MDHEN, CDR2 SYDVKM. Trimming took 9 bases from V and 0 from J, leaving 11 bases between them. The CDR3 extends over 13 amino acids. CDR3 nucleotides: TGTGCCAGTCACCGGTTAGCTAACTATGGCTACACCTTC. This sequence encodes CASHRLANYGYTF.

V and J are TRBV2 and TRBJ2-7, with 9 bases matching TRBD2. V was clipped by 6 bases and J by 4 bases; unmatched bases: 7. The CDR3 sequence is 14 residues long. Germline assignment: CDR1 SNHLY and CDR2 FYNNEI. CDR3 bases: TGTGCCAGCAGGACCGCTAGCGGGGCATACGAGCAGTACTTC. Residues: CASRTASGAYEQYF.

This rearrangement joins TRBV6-2 or TRBV6-3 to TRBJ2-1; TRBD1 might be the D (6 bases). The CDR3 runs 16 residues. Germline V lookup: CDR1 MNHEY, CDR2 SVGEGT. V lost 5 bases and J lost 7, with 21 bases in between. CDR3 residues: CASSPWRAGDLNEQFF. CDR3 sequence (DNA): TGTGCCAGCAGTCCCTGGCGGGCAGGGGATTTGAATGAGCAGTTCTTC.

The chain uses TRBV5-1 and TRBJ2-5; 7 bases agree with TRBD2. The V gene's germline CDR1 is SGHRS and CDR2 YFSETQ. The trim removed 6 bases at V and 7 bases at J, leaving 9 bases unmatched. The CDR3 loop spans 13 amino acids. CDR3 protein: CASKALAGPTQYF. The CDR3 DNA follows: TGCGCCAGCAAAGCCTTAGCGGGCCCGACCCAGTACTTC.

The J gene is TRBJ2-3, the V gene TRBV4-3; 7 positions agree with TRBD1. The CDR3 covers 13 residues. The ends lost 4 bases at V and 5 bases at J; junction bases unmatched: 3. The germline V gene encodes CDR1 LGHNA and CDR2 YSLEER. This CDR3 reads CASSRGTEDTQYF. Written as DNA, the CDR3 is TGCGCCAGCAGCCGAGGGACAGAAGATACGCAGTATTTT.

This clone appeared once. The chain is built from TRBV5-1 and TRBJ1-2; the match to TRBD1 covers 8 bases. The germline gives CDR1 SGHRS, CDR2 YFSETQ. Trimming took 4 bases from V and 8 from J; bases not matched to a gene: 13. This CDR3 contains 15 residues. CDR3: CASSMVRGQGDGYTF. DNA of the CDR3: TGCGCCAGCAGCATGGTTCGTGGACAGGGAGACGGCTACACCTTC.

The chain links TRBV6-5 to TRBJ1-3; perhaps TRBD1 as D (5 bases). V lost 2 bases and J 4 bases, leaving 9 bases between the germline ends. Germline CDR1 and CDR2: MNHEY and SVGAGI. CDR3 length equals 14 residues. This CDR3 is CASSYAGMGNTIYF. The CDR3 DNA sequence: TGTGCCAGCAGTTACGCAGGGATGGGAAACACCATATATTTT.

A single count supports this clone. The V and J genes are TRBV6-5 and TRBJ1-2, with D tentatively TRBD1 (5 bases). Germline V gives CDR1 MNHEY, CDR2 SVGAGI. This CDR3 region has 13 residues. V shed 5 bases and J shed 1 base, with 8 bases lying between them. This chain's CDR3 is CASSRQNNYGYTF. The CDR3 nucleotides read TGTGCCAGCAGTCGACAGAATAACTATGGCTACACCTTC.

The chain has TRBV6-4 and TRBJ1-5, with D perhaps matching TRBD1 (5 bases). The germline gives CDR1 MRHNA, CDR2 SNTAGT. The V gene lost 7 bases and the J gene lost 3 bases, with 19 bases spanning the gap. CDR3 size: 16 residues. The chain's CDR3 is CASTVWGGPFNQPQHF. The CDR3 DNA reads as TGTGCCAGCACCGTCTGGGGGGGACCCTTCAATCAGCCCCAGCATTTT.

The chain combines TRBV9 with TRBJ2-2; D may be TRBD1 (6 bases). This CDR3 spans 16 amino acids. Germline V gene lookup returns CDR1 SGDLS and CDR2 YYNGEE. V was cut by 0 bases and J by 4 bases, with 13 bases left in between. CDR3 nucleotides: TGTGCCAGCAGCGTAGTCCCTCGAGGGGGCACCGGGGAGCTGTTTTTT. It encodes CASSVVPRGGTGELFF.

This chain joins TRBV18 and TRBJ1-2; 9 bases are a match to TRBD1. CDR1 and CDR2 from the germline V gene are KGHSH and LQKENI. With V trimmed by 3 bases and J by 7 bases, 3 bases remained unmatched. The CDR3 loop spans 13 amino acids. In DNA, the CDR3 is TGTGCCAGCTCACCGGGACAGGGAGGTGGCTACACCTTC. This encodes CASSPGQGGGYTF.

The J gene is TRBJ2-5, the V gene TRBV28; perhaps TRBD2 as D (6 bases). The V gene's germline CDR1 is MDHEN and CDR2 SYDVKM. This CDR3 contains 17 residues. V was trimmed by 2 bases and J by 6 bases, leaving 22 bases between them. In DNA form, the CDR3 reads TGTGCCAGCAGTTTAGGAAGCCCGGGGGTGGAGGGGCAGACCCAGTACTTC. This sequence encodes CASSLGSPGVEGQTQYF. Full variable domain (missing parts from reference TRBV28 and TRBJ2-5): DVKVTQSSRYLVKRTGEKVFLECVQDMDHENMFWYRQDPGLGLRLIYFSYDVKMKEKGDIPEGYSVSREKKERFSLILESASTNQTSMYLCASSLGSPGVEGQTQYFGPGTRLLVL.

The J gene is TRBJ2-7, the V gene TRBV15; 8 positions agree with TRBD1. The ends lost 3 bases at V and 2 bases at J; junction bases unmatched: 6. Germline V gives CDR1 LNHNV, CDR2 YYDKDF (reference sequence). The CDR3 spans 15 residues. This CDR3 is CATSRGRGPTYEQYF. The DNA for the CDR3 is TGTGCCACCAGCAGGGGCAGGGGGCCCACCTACGAGCAGTACTTC.

The count of this clone is one. The chain links TRBV9 to TRBJ2-3, with D uncertain. Germline CDR1 SGDLS, CDR2 YYNGEE. The CDR3 contains 12 residues. V was trimmed by 2 bases and J by 4 bases, leaving 5 bases between them. CDR3 DNA sequence: TGTGCCAGCAGCGTCGAGGCAGATACGCAGTATTTT. It encodes CASSVEADTQYF.

The genes are TRBV24-1 and TRBJ2-3, with D uncertain. The CDR3 has 14 residues. V was cut by 9 bases and J by 0 bases, with 12 bases left in between. Germline CDR1 and CDR2: KGHDR and SFDVKD. This CDR3 is CATPWVASTDTQYF. The CDR3 DNA follows: TGTGCCACCCCCTGGGTAGCTAGCACAGATACGCAGTATTTT.

In its sample, this clone was seen once. The gene calls are TRBV5-1 and TRBJ2-5; TRBD1 aligns across 9 bases. In germline, CDR1 is SGHRS, CDR2 YFSETQ. After removal of 4 bases from V and 5 bases from J, the junction contained 6 bases not matched to a gene. This CDR3 region has 14 residues. The CDR3 here is CASSDTGGGETQYF. DNA of the CDR3: TGCGCCAGCAGCGATACAGGGGGCGGGGAGACCCAGTACTTC.

This chain connects TRBV5-1 to TRBJ1-1; maybe TRBD1 (6 bases). Trimming left V 4 bases short and J 1 base short, with 14 bases between. Germline lookup yields CDR1 SGHRS and CDR2 YFSETQ. The CDR3 length is 15 residues. CDR3 amino acids: CASSQQGGSNTEAFF. Here the CDR3 DNA reads TGCGCCAGCAGCCAACAGGGTGGTTCGAACACTGAAGCTTTCTTT.

This rearrangement joins TRBV9 to TRBJ1-1, with 8 bases lining up with TRBD1. Germline CDR1 and CDR2: SGDLS and YYNGEE. CDR3 length equals 13 residues. V gave up 2 bases and J gave up 3 bases; unmatched junction bases: 0. The CDR3 sequence is CASSVGQDTEAFF. CDR3 in DNA: TGTGCCAGCAGCGTGGGACAGGACACTGAAGCTTTCTTT.

CDR3 loop: CASSGRDRGRLYTEAFF. The CDR3 DNA sequence: TGTGCCAGCAGCGGCCGGGACAGGGGGCGCCTTTACACTGAAGCTTTCTTT. The chain couples TRBV21-1 to TRBJ1-1; the table assigns TRBD1, which was not confirmed against the DNA. TRBV21-1 is a pseudogene locus. The CDR3 runs 17 residues.

This rearrangement joins TRBV11-2 to TRBJ1-4; D perhaps matches TRBD1 (5 bases). The CDR3 runs to 14 residues. Germline V gene data show CDR1 as SGHAT and CDR2 as FQNNGV. V was trimmed by 0 bases and J by 6 bases, leaving 8 bases between them. The DNA of the CDR3 is TGTGCCAGCAGCTTAGACAGGGTCCATGAAAAACTGTTTTTT. It codes for CASSLDRVHEKLFF.

CDR3 in DNA: TGTGCCAGCAGCCAAGCCTTAACGGGACTAGCATTAAGGGAGACCCAGTACTTC. Its protein product is CASSQALTGLALRETQYF. The J gene is TRBJ2-5, the V gene TRBV3-1 (or the pseudogene TRBV3-2), with 9 nucleotides matching TRBD2. Germline V lookup: CDR1 LGHDT, CDR2 YNNKEL (reference sequence). The CDR3 covers 18 residues. The ends lost 1 base at V and 5 bases at J; junction bases unmatched: 14.

The chain combines TRBV7-2 with TRBJ2-7; 10 nucleotides line up with TRBD2. This CDR3 is built from 15 residues. V gave up 5 bases and J gave up 0 bases; unmatched junction bases: 4. From germline, CDR1 is SGHTA and CDR2 FQGNSA. CDR3: CASSIRLAGSYEQYF. The CDR3 coding sequence is TGTGCCAGCAGCATCCGACTAGCGGGCTCCTACGAGCAGTACTTC.